Below are 28 T cell receptor beta chains sequenced from a single sample in a study of vaccination effects on CD4 cells after COVID-19. Their target antigens are unknown. The data were produced by immunoSEQ multiplex PCR, yet TCRdb's version contains in-frame clones alone and is incomplete. The sample contains about 24,000 clones, about 70% of which appear only once. ViraFEST assay sequencing came after antigen-specific CD4+ T cells were expanded with viral peptide pools. Researchers isolated CD4+ T cells once 9 to 11 days of culture had elapsed. Nucleocapsid antibody tests were negative, and the vaccine recipients had no prior SARS-CoV-2 infection. This material consisted of CD4+ T cells from PBMCs cultured with HCoV-NL63 spike peptides, taken before COVID-19 vaccination. These receptors all stem from a human donor who received a COVID-19 vaccine.

The rearrangement joins TRBV27 to TRBJ2-2; D possibly matches TRBD1 or TRBD2 (5 bases each). The CDR3 length is 16 residues. Germline V CDR1 and CDR2: MNHEY, SMNVEV (reference sequence). The ends were cut back, 3 bases at V and 1 base at J, with 12 bases in the middle. The DNA of the CDR3 is TGTGCCAGCAGTTTTTTGTGGGGGAAGAACACCGGGGAGCTGTTTTTT. Its translation is CASSFLWGKNTGELFF.

CDR3 DNA sequence: TGTGCCAGCAGCCAGGGGGCAGAGAGAGTACAGACCCAGTACTTC. Protein: CASSQGAERVQTQYF. The V call is TRBV7-9, the J call TRBJ2-5, with 8 nucleotides matching TRBD1. V lost 5 bases and J lost 6; bases outside the gene matches: 11. This CDR3 is built from 15 residues. CDR1 is SEHNR, CDR2 FQNEAQ, per germline (reference sequence).

This clone was seen once. The gene calls are TRBV29-1 and TRBJ1-1; D gene uncertain. V lost 7 bases and J 1 base, leaving 4 bases between the germline ends. CDR3 length: 10 amino acids. In germline, CDR1 is SQVTM, CDR2 ANQGSEA. The CDR3 DNA reads as TGCAGCGGCCAGAACACTGAAGCTTTCTTT. Protein: CSGQNTEAFF.

This sequence joins TRBV6-5 and TRBJ2-1; tentatively, D is TRBD2 (6 bases). Trimming took 9 bases from V and 2 from J, leaving 14 bases between them. The CDR3 spans 14 residues. CDR1 is MNHEY and CDR2 is SVGAGI in the germline V gene. The CDR3 here is CASHGGSAYNEQFF. For the CDR3, the DNA is TGTGCCAGTCACGGGGGAAGTGCCTACAATGAGCAGTTCTTC.

The chain is built from TRBV10-2 and TRBJ2-1, with 10 nucleotides matching TRBD2. Germline CDR1 is WSHSY and CDR2 is SAAADI. The CDR3 consists of 16 residues. With V trimmed by 9 bases and J by 3 bases, 11 bases remained unmatched. The CDR3 DNA reads as TGCGCCAGTAATAGCGGGAGGAGTGGTATCTACAATGAGCAGTTCTTC. This sequence encodes CASNSGRSGIYNEQFF.

The chain has TRBV21-1 and TRBJ2-3; TRBD2, the table's D call, was not compared with the DNA. TRBV21-1 is a recognized pseudogene. The CDR3 contains 15 residues. The CDR3 protein is CASSIIYGATDTQYF. The CDR3 region has the DNA TGTGCCAGCAGCATTATATACGGAGCCACAGATACGCAGTATTTT.

CDR3 DNA: TGTGCCAGCAGCCAACAGGGGGCGAATACTGAAGCTTTCTTT. Its translation: CASSQQGANTEAFF. The chain links TRBV3-1 (or the pseudogene TRBV3-2) to TRBJ1-1, with 8 bases that match TRBD1. Trimming took 2 bases from V and 5 from J; bases not matched to a gene: 4. The CDR3 contains 14 residues. Germline V lookup: CDR1 LGHDT, CDR2 YNNKEL (reference sequence).

The chain links TRBV12-3 or TRBV12-4 to TRBJ2-5; TRBD1 aligns across 9 bases. The CDR3 runs 13 residues. The J segment lost 4 bases and the V segment lost 5 bases, leaving 2 bases of the junction unmatched. The CDR3 nucleotides read TGTGCCAGCAGTAACAGGGGGCGAGAGACCCAGTACTTC. This sequence encodes CASSNRGRETQYF.

The V and J genes are TRBV5-4 and TRBJ1-2; TRBD1 aligns across 7 bases. This CDR3 has 14 residues. Trimming took 4 bases from V and 4 from J; bases not matched to a gene: 7. The germline V gene encodes CDR1 SGHNT and CDR2 YYREEE (reference sequence). As DNA, the CDR3 is TGTGCCAGCAGCCCGCGACAGGGTCTCTATGGCTACACCTTC. The encoded protein is CASSPRQGLYGYTF.

The V and J genes are TRBV6-5 and TRBJ1-1; the match to TRBD1 covers 8 bases. J lost 0 bases, V lost 6 bases, and 6 bases had no gene match. From germline, CDR1 is MNHEY and CDR2 SVGAGI. The CDR3 is 15 amino acids. CDR3 DNA sequence: TGTGCCAGCAGCCTGACAGGGGCAATGAACACTGAAGCTTTCTTT. As protein: CASSLTGAMNTEAFF.

The J gene is TRBJ1-2, the V gene TRBV7-9, with D possibly being TRBD1 (5 bases). V lost 3 bases and J 3 bases, leaving 11 bases between the germline ends. The CDR3 consists of 14 residues. Germline V gene lookup returns CDR1 SEHNR and CDR2 FQNEAQ (reference sequence). In nucleotides, the CDR3 is TGTGCCAGCAGCTTCCAAGGGGCAGACTATGGCTACACCTTC. Translation gives CASSFQGADYGYTF.

This rearrangement joins TRBV7-2 to TRBJ1-4; 10 positions agree with TRBD1. This CDR3 spans 17 amino acids. V lost 1 base to trimming and J lost 5 bases; unmatched junction nucleotides: 7. Germline CDR1 reads SGHTA; CDR2 reads FQGNSA. CDR3 bases: TGTGCCAGCAGCTTAGGGGGTCCGGGACAGGGGAATGAAAAACTGTTTTTT. Translation: CASSLGGPGQGNEKLFF.

The V and J genes are TRBV27 and TRBJ1-3; D perhaps matches TRBD1 (6 bases). The length of the CDR3 is 16 residues. V was trimmed by 5 bases and J by 2 bases, leaving 16 bases between them. Germline V gene data show CDR1 as MNHEY and CDR2 as SMNVEV (reference sequence). The CDR3 nucleotides are TGTGCCAGCAGTCCAGGACAGACTTATACTGGAAACACCATATATTTT. Protein sequence: CASSPGQTYTGNTIYF.

This clone has a handful of counts. The V call is TRBV10-1, the J call TRBJ2-1, with D unresolved. The CDR3 loop spans 14 amino acids. V shed 1 base and J shed 4 bases, with 8 bases lying between them. The germline CDR1 and CDR2 sequences are WNHNN and SYGVQD (reference sequence). CDR3 sequence reads: CASSEYTEYNEQFF. The CDR3 nucleotides are TGCGCCAGCAGTGAGTATACGGAGTACAATGAGCAGTTCTTC.

The chain recombines TRBV5-1 with TRBJ2-2; TRBD2 aligns across 10 bases. CDR1 and CDR2 from the germline V gene are SGHRS and YFSETQ. V was pared by 2 bases and J by 7 bases, with 8 bases of the junction left unmatched. The CDR3 extends over 16 amino acids. CDR3 amino acids: CASSLSSGSGGGELFF. CDR3 nucleotide sequence: TGCGCCAGCAGCTTATCTAGCGGGAGTGGAGGCGGGGAGCTGTTTTTT.

V is TRBV19 and J is TRBJ1-1; 9 nucleotides agree with TRBD1. Looked up from germline, CDR1 is LNHDA and CDR2 is SQIVND (reference sequence). The trim removed 4 bases at V and 5 bases at J, leaving 5 bases unmatched. CDR3 size: 14 residues. CDR3 amino acids: CASSTDRGNTEAFF. CDR3 bases: TGTGCCAGTAGTACGGACAGGGGAAATACTGAAGCTTTCTTT.

The V call is TRBV3-1 (or the pseudogene TRBV3-2), the J call TRBJ2-2; D tentatively fits TRBD1 or TRBD2 (5 bases each). V gave up 1 base and J gave up 6 bases, with 15 bases separating them. The CDR3 has 16 residues. Germline V gives CDR1 LGHDT, CDR2 YNNKEL (reference sequence). CDR3 region: CASSQALGVGAGELFF. CDR3 DNA sequence: TGTGCCAGCAGCCAAGCCCTGGGGGTGGGGGCCGGGGAGCTGTTTTTT.

The rearrangement uses TRBV30 and TRBJ1-4; D might be TRBD1 (5 bases). The CDR3 is 15 amino acids. Deletions cut 3 bases from V and 5 bases from J, with 16 bases between. Germline-derived CDR1 and CDR2 are GTSNPN and SVGIG (reference sequence). CDR3 sequence reads: CAWSRQVGVNEKLFF. The CDR3 DNA is TGTGCCTGGAGCCGACAAGTGGGGGTGAATGAAAAACTGTTTTTT.

J is TRBJ2-3 and V is TRBV11-3; no firm D call. This CDR3 has 13 amino acids. Germline V CDR1 and CDR2: SGHNT, YENEEA. The ends were cut back, 5 bases at V and 5 bases at J, with 11 bases in the middle. CDR3 protein: CASSENFGDTQYF. The CDR3 bases are TGTGCCAGCAGCGAGAACTTCGGAGATACGCAGTATTTT. The whole variable domain, filled in from reference TRBV11-3 and TRBJ2-3, reads EAGVVQSPRYKIIEKKQPVAFWCNPISGHNTLYWYLQNLGQGPELLIRYENEEAVDDSQLPKDRFSAERLKGVDSTLKIQPAELGDSAVYLCASSENFGDTQYFGPGTRLTVL.

This clone was detected a few times. The sample contains more than one DNA sequence encoding this CDR3. The chain couples TRBV3-1 (or the pseudogene TRBV3-2) to TRBJ2-7; D might be TRBD2 (6 bases). The V gene's germline CDR1 is LGHDT and CDR2 YNNKEL (reference sequence). The CDR3 is 14 residues long. V lost 0 bases and J lost 0, with 6 bases in between. DNA of the CDR3: TGTGCCAGCAGCCAAGAGGGGGGCTCCTACGAGCAGTACTTC. Translating gives CASSQEGGSYEQYF.

The CDR3 here is CASSGGTGGLYEQYF. Here the CDR3 DNA reads TGTGCCAGCAGTGGAGGGACAGGGGGGCTCTACGAGCAGTACTTC. This chain links TRBV2 with TRBJ2-7, with 11 positions matching TRBD1. Looked up from germline, CDR1 is SNHLY and CDR2 is FYNNEI. The CDR3 totals 15 residues. V shed 4 bases and J 3 bases; nucleotides not matched to a gene: 5.

The gene calls are TRBV15 and TRBJ1-2; the match to TRBD1 covers 9 bases. Germline CDR1 reads LNHNV; CDR2 reads YYDKDF (reference sequence). Losses at the gene ends were 5 bases for V and 8 bases for J; bases not matched to a gene: 9. The CDR3 length is 14 residues. The DNA for the CDR3 is TGTGCCACCAGCGGGGGACAGGGCTTCGGCGGCTACACCTTC. Translation: CATSGGQGFGGYTF. The full variable domain, in which reference TRBV15 and TRBJ1-2 provide the parts outside the CDR3, is DAMVIQNPRYQVTQFGKPVTLSCSQTLNHNVMYWYQQKSSQAPKLLFHYYDKDFNNEADTPDNFQSRRPNTSFCFLDIRSPGLGDTAMYLCATSGGQGFGGYTFGSGTRLTVV.

The chain carries TRBV5-4 and TRBJ2-5, with D possibly being TRBD1 or TRBD2 (5 bases each). Trimming shortened V by 1 base and J by 0 bases, and 19 bases separated the two germline ends. The CDR3 length is 18 residues. Looked up from germline, CDR1 is SGHNT and CDR2 is YYREEE (reference sequence). This chain's CDR3 is CASSLRVTSGRDQETQYF. CDR3 nucleotides: TGTGCCAGCAGCTTGCGGGTTACGTCAGGGAGAGACCAAGAGACCCAGTACTTC.

The chain couples TRBV30 to TRBJ1-2; TRBD1 aligns across 7 bases. V shed 2 bases and J 2 bases; nucleotides not matched to a gene: 8. Germline loops: CDR1 GTSNPN, CDR2 SVGIG (reference sequence). The CDR3 is made up of 15 amino acids. The CDR3 nucleotides are TGTGCCTGGAGTTCTGGCCAGGGGGGGAACTATGGCTACACCTTC. It specifies CAWSSGQGGNYGYTF.

The chain joins TRBV19 to TRBJ2-5; D gene uncertain. Germline CDR1 reads LNHDA; CDR2 reads SQIVND (reference sequence). Trimming stripped 4 bases from V and 0 bases from J, with 6 bases between. This CDR3 is 13 amino acids long. The CDR3 DNA reads TGTGCCAGTAGTAGCAGTCACCAAGAGACCCAGTACTTC. The encoded protein is CASSSSHQETQYF.

This clone was seen just once. J is TRBJ1-4 and V is TRBV5-1; D uncertain. Germline lookup yields CDR1 SGHRS and CDR2 YFSETQ. The CDR3 runs 16 residues. Trimming took 0 bases from V and 0 from J, leaving 9 bases between them. The CDR3 protein is CASSLALSSTNEKLFF. As DNA, the CDR3 is TGCGCCAGCAGCTTGGCCCTCAGTTCAACTAATGAAAAACTGTTTTTT.

This clone was observed a single time. V and J are TRBV5-1 and TRBJ2-7; 7 bases fit TRBD1. This CDR3 contains 15 residues. In germline, CDR1 is SGHRS, CDR2 YFSETQ. The V and J ends lost 4 bases and 2 bases, in that order; junction bases with no gene match: 9. The CDR3 here is CASSPSGTVAYEQYF. In DNA form, the CDR3 reads TGCGCCAGCAGCCCGTCCGGGACAGTAGCCTACGAGCAGTACTTC. Complete variable domain (other parts from reference TRBV5-1 and TRBJ2-7): KAGVTQTPRYLIKTRGQQVTLSCSPISGHRSVSWYQQTPGQGLQFLFEYFSETQRNKGNFPGRFSGRQFSNSRSEMNVSTLELGDSALYLCASSPSGTVAYEQYFGPGTRLTVT.

The chain combines TRBV2 with TRBJ2-4, with D perhaps TRBD2 (5 bases). Germline V gene data show CDR1 as SNHLY and CDR2 as FYNNEI. The CDR3 has 16 amino acids. Deletions cut 5 bases from V and 0 bases from J, with 14 bases between. The CDR3 nucleotides read TGTGCCAGCAGTCCGAGCGGTCACCTAGCCAAAAACATTCAGTACTTC. Translating gives CASSPSGHLAKNIQYF.